This TCR beta chain originates from a study of regulatory T cells in long-lasting Graves disease. Study-level information: Duration of antithyroid drug therapy among newly diagnosed Graves' patients was under 3 months.

CDR1 and CDR2 (germline): SGHAT, FQNNGV. The CDR3 length is 15 residues. The V end was cut by 5 bases, the J end by 1 base, with 15 bases between. A few counts support this clonotype. Combining iRepertoire HTBI primers with Arm-PCR of CDR3 regions, the authors built TCR beta libraries. In the authors' workflow: Under 75 TRBV and about 14 TRBJ segments were identified across samples. TCRdb re-called the multiplex PCR reads through MiXCR, storing one row per CDR3 protein. TCRdb assigned the V and J calls; the authors' analysis was not used. The repertoire includes about 220,000 distinct CDR3 sequences, less than 20% of them detected once, and about 12% sits in the top ten. Time point: newly diagnosed GD, antithyroid drugs for less than 3 months. RNA isolated from PBMCs was used to make the TCR library. A further study also used this sample, focusing on T cells in Graves' hyperthyroidism and ophthalmopathy. That paper notes: Diagnoses were made from clinical symptoms, serum measures (thyroxine and TRAb), thyroid ultrasound and orbital computed tomography.

Sequencing used peripheral blood mononuclear cells (PBMCs), obtained at new diagnosis, from a patient treated with antithyroid drugs. The V and J genes are TRBV11-2 and TRBJ2-7; D is ambiguous. The sequence was collected from a woman in her twenties or thirties with Graves disease. The CDR3 coding sequence is TGTGCCAGCAGCCCAGAGTTTTTTTCATCCTACGAGCAGTACTTC. Its translation: CASSPEFFSSYEQYF.